These 15 T cell receptor beta chains share one sample of origin, sequenced in a study of cytomegalovirus exposure and HLA in healthy donors. Vbeta (60) and Jbeta (13) primers were used in the PCR. The table came from immunoSEQ multiplex PCR; TCRdb's copy has only in-frame clones and leaves some out. Of some 180,000 clones listed, over 75% are singletons. The sample was PBMCs. The receptors were gathered from a woman younger than 45 in good health and CMV-seronegative.

There are a few counts of this clone. The genes are TRBV30 and TRBJ2-7, with 10 nucleotides matching TRBD1. CDR1 and CDR2 (germline): GTSNPN, SVGIG (reference sequence). This CDR3 comprises 15 residues. Trimming took 3 bases from V and 5 from J; bases not matched to a gene: 10. The CDR3 region is CAWRAPGQGSHEQYF. For the CDR3, the DNA is TGTGCCTGGAGGGCACCGGGACAGGGGAGCCACGAGCAGTACTTC.

This clone was counted once. V is TRBV2 and J is TRBJ2-5, with 12 bases that match TRBD2. The germline V gene encodes CDR1 SNHLY and CDR2 FYNNEI. V lost 7 bases to trimming and J lost 9 bases; unmatched junction nucleotides: 9. CDR3 length equals 14 residues. DNA of the CDR3: TGTGCCAGCACACTAGCGGGGGGTTTTCTGGCCCAGTACTTC. Protein sequence: CASTLAGGFLAQYF.

This sequence joins TRBV5-4 and TRBJ1-1, with 7 bases lining up with TRBD1. V gave up 2 bases and J gave up 4 bases; unmatched junction bases: 8. The CDR3 length is 15 residues. The germline V gene encodes CDR1 SGHNT and CDR2 YYREEE (reference sequence). This CDR3 reads CASSLERGRVTEAFF. CDR3 sequence (DNA): TGTGCCAGCAGCTTAGAGAGGGGGCGAGTCACTGAAGCTTTCTTT. The whole variable domain, remainder taken from reference TRBV5-4 and TRBJ1-1, is ETGVTQSPTHLIKTRGQQVTLRCSSQSGHNTVSWYQQALGQGPQFIFQYYREEENGRGNFPPRFSGLQFPNYSSELNVNALELDDSALYLCASSLERGRVTEAFFGQGTRLTVV.

The V gene is TRBV30, the J gene TRBJ1-5; 8 positions match TRBD1. The V and J ends lost 3 bases and 7 bases, in that order; junction bases with no gene match: 11. Germline V lookup: CDR1 GTSNPN, CDR2 SVGIG (reference sequence). CDR3 size: 15 residues. CDR3 sequence (DNA): TGTGCCTGGAGGAAGACAGGGGTGGTAAGCCAGCCCCAGCATTTT. It codes for CAWRKTGVVSQPQHF.

The rearrangement links TRBV13 to TRBJ1-2, with 10 bases that match TRBD1. Germline CDR1 and CDR2: PRHDT and FYEKMQ (reference sequence). V gave up 6 bases and J gave up 5 bases; unmatched junction bases: 12. CDR3 length equals 16 residues. The CDR3 sequence is CASSFRDRGVAYGYTF. CDR3 nucleotides: TGTGCCAGCAGTTTCCGGGACAGGGGTGTGGCATATGGCTACACCTTC.

The chain recombines TRBV7-2 with TRBJ2-1, with D perhaps matching TRBD2 (5 bases). The CDR3 totals 16 residues. Germline values: CDR1 SGHTA, CDR2 FQGNSA. V was trimmed by 2 bases and J by 0 bases, leaving 11 bases between them. CDR3 protein: CASSLRRQSSYNEQFF. The CDR3 bases are TGTGCCAGCAGCTTAAGGAGGCAAAGCTCCTACAATGAGCAGTTCTTC. Full variable domain (rest looked up from reference TRBV7-2 and TRBJ2-1): GAGVSQSPSNKVTEKGKDVELRCDPISGHTALYWYRQSLGQGLEFLIYFQGNSAPDKSGLPSDRFSAERTGGSVSTLTIQRTQQEDSAVYLCASSLRRQSSYNEQFFGPGTRLTVL.

The chain links TRBV27 to TRBJ1-2, with D perhaps matching TRBD1 (5 bases). CDR1 is MNHEY and CDR2 is SMNVEV in the germline V gene (reference sequence). The CDR3 runs 14 residues. Trimming took 5 bases from V and 4 from J, leaving 14 bases between them. CDR3 sequence (DNA): TGTGCCAGCAGTCCAAGAGGCGGGGGCTATGGCTACACCTTC. Residues: CASSPRGGGYGYTF.

Points on this clone: The sample contains more than one DNA sequence encoding this CDR3. V gene TRBV20-1 combines with J gene TRBJ2-3; perhaps TRBD1 as D (5 bases). CDR1 is DFQATT, CDR2 SNEGSKA, per germline (reference sequence). This CDR3 contains 11 residues. The ends were cut back, 3 bases at V and 5 bases at J, with 6 bases in the middle. The CDR3 sequence: CSASRGDTQYF. CDR3 coding DNA: TGCAGTGCTAGTAGGGGAGATACGCAGTATTTT.

The CDR3 here is CASSSEPGTGDAKNIQYF. CDR3 in DNA: TGCGCCAGCAGCTCCGAACCCGGGACAGGGGACGCCAAAAACATTCAGTACTTC. The chain is built from TRBV5-1 and TRBJ2-4; 10 positions agree with TRBD1. CDR1 is SGHRS and CDR2 is YFSETQ in the germline V gene. The ends lost 3 bases at V and 1 base at J; junction bases unmatched: 10. This CDR3 has 18 residues.

The chain links TRBV7-9 to TRBJ1-2; 7 nucleotides line up with TRBD1. The V and J ends lost 5 bases and 4 bases, in that order; junction bases with no gene match: 4. This CDR3 is built from 13 residues. Germline V gene sequence: CDR1 SEHNR, CDR2 FQNEAQ (reference sequence). CDR3 sequence: CASSPRGLYGYTF. CDR3 coding DNA: TGTGCCAGCAGCCCAAGGGGGCTCTATGGCTACACCTTC.

V is TRBV5-1 and J is TRBJ1-2; D ambiguous. The germline V gene has CDR1 SGHRS and CDR2 YFSETQ. Trimming removed 5 bases from V and 3 bases from J, with 11 bases in between. CDR3 length: 13 residues. The CDR3 reads CASRVSDYYGYTF. In DNA, the CDR3 is TGCGCCAGCAGAGTCAGTGATTACTATGGCTACACCTTC.

CDR3 bases: TGTGCCAGCAGCTTCTGGGCGGCGAGGGATGAAAAACTGTTTTTT. This gives the protein CASSFWAARDEKLFF. The chain employs TRBV5-8 and TRBJ1-4; D gene ambiguous. V shed 2 bases and J shed 6 bases, with 14 bases lying between them. Per germline, CDR1 SGHTS and CDR2 YDEGEE. This CDR3 is 15 amino acids long.

This clone has only one observation. The V gene is TRBV5-1, the J gene TRBJ2-3, with 9 bases lining up with TRBD2. The length of the CDR3 is 18 residues. Germline V gives CDR1 SGHRS, CDR2 YFSETQ. The V and J ends lost 1 base and 2 bases, in that order; junction bases with no gene match: 11. In DNA, the CDR3 is TGCGCCAGCAGCTTGTGGCTAGCGGGGCCATCCCCCACAGATACGCAGTATTTT. Translation gives CASSLWLAGPSPTDTQYF.

The rearrangement links TRBV5-1 to TRBJ2-1; perhaps TRBD2 as D (6 bases). Germline CDR1 reads SGHRS; CDR2 reads YFSETQ. V was clipped by 0 bases and J by 4 bases, with 23 bases between them. The CDR3 covers 19 residues. CDR3 loop: CASSLVFQRGTAGYNEQFF. CDR3 nucleotide sequence: TGCGCCAGCAGCTTGGTTTTTCAGCGCGGGACGGCCGGTTACAATGAGCAGTTCTTC.

The chain combines TRBV2 with TRBJ2-1; D may be TRBD1 (5 bases). The germline gives CDR1 SNHLY, CDR2 FYNNEI. CDR3 length: 12 residues. V was trimmed by 7 bases and J by 10 bases, leaving 14 bases between them. CDR3 DNA: TGTGCCAGCAACCGACAGCCCGGGGAGCAGTTCTTC. Translation gives CASNRQPGEQFF.